This is a list of T cell receptor beta chains from one sample in a study of blood T cell repertoires in COVID-19. The protocol was immunoSEQ multiplex PCR, while the TCRdb copy is restricted to in-frame clones and leaves out a portion. The sample lists around 430,000 clones; about 86% were seen once. The sample was PBMCs or T cells enriched from blood (not recorded which). Every receptor here comes from a woman aged 45-60 years who had recovered from COVID-19. CDR3s include the opening cysteine and the closing phenylalanine or tryptophan. The D gene is left open where the match is weak. Clone sizes are given selectively: once, few, many, or a class where the clone is expanded.

CDR3nt	CDR3aa	abundance	v_gene	j_gene	d_gene
TGTGCCAGCAGCCAAGGTACAGCCTCACCCCTCCACTTT	CASSQGTASPLHF	NA	TRBV3-1/TRBV3-2	TRBJ1-6	NA
TGTGCCTCGAGGACAGGGGCTAATGAAAAACTGTTTTTT	CASRTGANEKLFF	few	TRBV19	TRBJ1-4	TRBD1
TGTGCCAGCAGTTCTTATCGGACAGGCGTGAATTCCACAGATACGCAGTATTTT	CASSSYRTGVNSTDTQYF	NA	TRBV27	TRBJ2-3	TRBD1
TGTGCCAGCAGCCCCGGGAGCCAACCTGGAAACACCATATATTTT	CASSPGSQPGNTIYF	NA	TRBV5-5	TRBJ1-3	NA
TGTGCCAGCAGTTTAACCAGGTCGTATGGCTACACCTTC	CASSLTRSYGYTF	NA	TRBV28	TRBJ1-2	NA
TGTGCCAGCAGCCTAACACAGGGGGCGGCCGGGGAGCTGTTTTTT	CASSLTQGAAGELFF	NA	TRBV3-1/TRBV3-2	TRBJ2-2	TRBD1
TGTGCCAGCAGCGCCGGCGGACTTCGCACAGATACGCAGTATTTT	CASSAGGLRTDTQYF	NA	TRBV7-6	TRBJ2-3	NA
TGTGCCAGCATGCGGGCCGACTCAACCAATGAGCAGTTCTTC	CASMRADSTNEQFF	NA	TRBV2	TRBJ2-1	NA
TGTGCCAGCAGCCGGGACAAACACTACACCTTC	CASSRDKHYTF	few	TRBV6-5	TRBJ1-2	NA
TGTGCCAGCAGCCGAAGTGGGGGGGGACGGAGCTCCTATAATTCACCCCTCCACTTT	CASSRSGGGRSSYNSPLHF	once	TRBV6-6	TRBJ1-6	NA
TGTGCCAGCAGCCAGAGGGAGTCTAACTATGGCTACACCTTC	CASSQRESNYGYTF	NA	TRBV3-1/TRBV3-2	TRBJ1-2	NA
TGTGCCAGCGGGGACAGGGACGCCACTGAAGCTTTCTTT	CASGDRDATEAFF	NA	TRBV7-9	TRBJ1-1	TRBD1
TGTGCCAGCAGCTCCCTTACGGGGGGTGAAGCTTTCTTT	CASSSLTGGEAFF	NA	TRBV7-9	TRBJ1-1	NA
TGTGCCTGGAGTGAGGGACTGAATCAGCCCCAGCATTTT	CAWSEGLNQPQHF	NA	TRBV30	TRBJ1-5	NA
TGTGCCAGCAGTTCATACCGGGACAACTCCTACAATGAGCAGTTCTTC	CASSSYRDNSYNEQFF	NA	TRBV27	TRBJ2-1	NA
TGTGCCAGCAGGTCCGGACAGGGAAGGGGCGGCTACACCTTC	CASRSGQGRGGYTF	NA	TRBV6-5	TRBJ1-2	TRBD1
TGTGCCAGCCAAAGTTTAGCTAACTATGGCTACACCTTC	CASQSLANYGYTF	once	TRBV2	TRBJ1-2	NA
TGCGCCAGCAGCTTGGCCGGCGGGGGGGCCTCCTACAATGAGCAGTTCTTC	CASSLAGGGASYNEQFF	NA	TRBV5-1	TRBJ2-1	TRBD2
TGTGCCAGCAGCCCAGGACAGGGGCAGATCTATCCCCAGCATTTT	CASSPGQGQIYPQHF	NA	TRBV7-2	TRBJ1-5	TRBD1
TGTGCCAGCAGCTTGGGGACAGGGGGCGCCTATGGCTACACCTTC	CASSLGTGGAYGYTF	once	TRBV5-5	TRBJ1-2	TRBD1
TGTGCCAGCAGCCACCAAATGACTAGCGGCCGAAACACAGATACGCAGTATTTT	CASSHQMTSGRNTDTQYF	NA	TRBV3-1/TRBV3-2	TRBJ2-3	TRBD2
TGCGCCAGCAGCTTGGTTGGTGGTACGGACTCAAAGTTTCCGATGTTTTTT	CASSLVGGTDSKFPMFF	NA	TRBV5-1	TRBJ1-4	NA